This entry is about one TCR beta chain. Its antigen is currently unknown. TCRdb keeps only in-frame clones here, not all; method: immunoSEQ multiplex PCR. Of roughly 120,000 clones in the sample, 70% to 90% are singletons; the top ten hold 3.2%. The CDR3 runs 16 residues. Per the germline V gene, CDR1 is ENHRY and CDR2 is SYGVKD. V was pared by 0 bases and J by 2 bases, with 4 bases of the junction left unmatched. This specimen comes from a study of T cell responses to AZD1222 COVID-19 vaccine. Study observations and caveats: Nearly half of spike-specific TCRs reportedly target variant regions that are unmutated in the B.1.351 and B.1.1.7 variants. With two AZD1222 doses given, Spike-specific TCR breadth and depth both rose. Every sample of the repertoires postdated the peak T cell response.

Sequences were derived from peripheral blood, sampled on day 0 of AZD1222 vaccination. The chain links TRBV10-3 to TRBJ2-5, with 9 bases that match TRBD2. The receptor comes from an adult in good health. DNA of the CDR3: TGTGCCATCAGTGAGTCGAGCGGGGGGAGGCAAGAGACCCAGTACTTC. This encodes CAISESSGGRQETQYF.